The rows below give T cell receptor beta chains drawn from one sample of a study of cytomegalovirus exposure and HLA in healthy donors. Using immunoSEQ multiplex PCR, the repertoire was profiled, and TCRdb retains in-frame clones only, with some absent. The data show 75,000 to 90,000 clones, around 79% seen once. The sequencing input was PBMCs. The receptors here all came from a human donor in good health. The CDR3 runs from the conserved cysteine through the conserved F or W. Each record gives: V gene, J gene, CDR3 protein.

V: TRBV25-1
J: TRBJ2-5
CDR3: CASSEYRWTGGLETQYF

V: TRBV27
J: TRBJ1-6
CDR3: CASSLSRDSSYNSPLHF

V: TRBV4-1
J: TRBJ2-1
CDR3: CASSPRGAPNEQFF

V: TRBV6-5
J: TRBJ2-7
CDR3: CATGSAGASSYEQYF

V: TRBV6-5
J: TRBJ1-2
CDR3: CASSYGAGANYGYTF

V: TRBV15
J: TRBJ2-1
CDR3: CATLHTSGAYNEQFF

V: TRBV29-1
J: TRBJ1-1
CDR3: CSVARGRDTEAFF

V: TRBV4-3
J: TRBJ1-1
CDR3: CASSQSRFGEAFF

V: TRBV4-2
J: TRBJ1-5
CDR3: CASSHSSLNQPQHF

V: TRBV19
J: TRBJ1-2
CDR3: CASSEGYGGYTF

V: TRBV7-6
J: TRBJ2-2
CDR3: CASSLGRGSGTGELFF

V: TRBV9
J: TRBJ2-3
CDR3: CASSAETSGGGDTQYF

V: TRBV5-4
J: TRBJ2-3
CDR3: CASSFRGRSTDTQYF

V: TRBV7-2
J: TRBJ2-5
CDR3: CASTHSIAGPQETQYF

V: TRBV7-8
J: TRBJ2-5
CDR3: CASSLGRGGLQETQYF

V: TRBV7-2
J: TRBJ2-3
CDR3: CASSSDPRGSTDTQYF

V: TRBV7-9
J: TRBJ2-5
CDR3: CSSSLDLAVQETQYF

V: TRBV9
J: TRBJ2-2
CDR3: CASSVVATGDTGELFF

V: TRBV2
J: TRBJ2-2
CDR3: CASSVGGGSTGELFF

V: TRBV2
J: TRBJ2-3
CDR3: CASSEEGSGGTDTQYF

V: TRBV9
J: TRBJ2-1
CDR3: CASSVGGGAGNEQFF

V: TRBV7-9
J: TRBJ1-1
CDR3: CASSQSPAGVGTEAFF

V: TRBV5-1
J: TRBJ2-7
CDR3: CASSVRDRGIGEQYF

V: TRBV30
J: TRBJ2-5
CDR3: CAWDQTGIETQYF

V: TRBV27
J: TRBJ2-3
CDR3: CASSLGGTDTQYF

V: TRBV14
J: TRBJ1-3
CDR3: CASSQDRGTGVLLLGNTIYF

V: TRBV7-2
J: TRBJ2-5
CDR3: CASSPGTSGKTQYF

V: TRBV7-8
J: TRBJ1-1
CDR3: CASSLALRGTEAFF

V: TRBV6-5
J: TRBJ1-2
CDR3: CASRPTGSYGYTF

V: TRBV11-2
J: TRBJ2-3
CDR3: CASSLRTSGGATDTQYF

V: TRBV7-9
J: TRBJ2-1
CDR3: CASSLRGGDNEQFF

V: TRBV4-1
J: TRBJ1-1
CDR3: CASSPGTGNTEAFF

V: TRBV29-1
J: TRBJ2-5
CDR3: CSVGTGDWGTQYF

V: TRBV15
J: TRBJ1-1
CDR3: CATRTRINTEAFF

V: TRBV15
J: TRBJ2-3
CDR3: CATSREGTASSTDTQYF

V: TRBV7-2
J: TRBJ1-3
CDR3: CASSWTPGGDTIYF

V: TRBV29-1
J: TRBJ1-6
CDR3: CSVRGASNSPLHF

V: TRBV5-1
J: TRBJ2-3
CDR3: CASSLSGDTDTQYF

V: TRBV5-1
J: TRBJ1-1
CDR3: CASSERPGNTEAFF